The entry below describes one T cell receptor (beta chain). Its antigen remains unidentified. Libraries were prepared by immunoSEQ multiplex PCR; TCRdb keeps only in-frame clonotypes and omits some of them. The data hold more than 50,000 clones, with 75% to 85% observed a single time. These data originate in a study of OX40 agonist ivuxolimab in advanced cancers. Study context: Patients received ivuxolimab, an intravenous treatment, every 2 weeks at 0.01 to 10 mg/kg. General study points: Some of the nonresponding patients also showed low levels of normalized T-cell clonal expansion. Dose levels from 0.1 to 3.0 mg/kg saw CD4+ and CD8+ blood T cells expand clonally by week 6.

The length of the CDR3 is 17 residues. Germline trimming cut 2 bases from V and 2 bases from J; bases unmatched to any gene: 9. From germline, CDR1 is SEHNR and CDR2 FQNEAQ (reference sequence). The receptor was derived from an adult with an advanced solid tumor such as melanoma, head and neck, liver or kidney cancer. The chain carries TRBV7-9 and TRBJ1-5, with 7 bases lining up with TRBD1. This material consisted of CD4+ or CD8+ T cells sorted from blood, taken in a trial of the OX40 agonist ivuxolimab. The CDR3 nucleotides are TGTGCCAGCAGCTTATTTCAGACTACAGGGGGCAATCAGCCCCAGCATTTT. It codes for CASSLFQTTGGNQPQHF.